This TCR beta chain originates from a study of cytotoxic CD8 clonotypes in ibrutinib-treated CLL. Study in general: For this cohort, patients were about a dozen relapsed/refractory and about 16 treatment-naive, while 17 were IGHV unmutated. Findings and caveats of the study: Few clonotypes were public, and these shrank or held steady under treatment. Clonality showed a rise at ibrutinib response that reversed toward baseline at progression.

The planned depth of sequencing spanned 1 in 200,000 to 1 in 1 million T cells. Here immunoSEQ multiplex PCR was the method, and the copy in TCRdb shows in-frame clones only, minus some. The sample has hundreds of thousands of clones; more than 70% are singletons. The V segment lost 1 base and the J segment 8 bases; nucleotides outside the gene matches: 4. The CDR3 consists of 15 residues. Per the germline V gene, CDR1 is SGHRS and CDR2 is YFSETQ. For this clone: Its antigen is unknown.

The sequence came from a human donor with chronic lymphocytic leukemia. This specimen consisted of PBMCs, obtained after 12 months of ibrutinib treatment. The rearrangement joins TRBV5-1 to TRBJ2-1; 12 nucleotides agree with TRBD2. CDR3 amino acids: CASSLTLAGGHEQFF. CDR3 nucleotides: TGCGCCAGCAGCTTGACGCTAGCGGGAGGGCATGAGCAGTTCTTC.